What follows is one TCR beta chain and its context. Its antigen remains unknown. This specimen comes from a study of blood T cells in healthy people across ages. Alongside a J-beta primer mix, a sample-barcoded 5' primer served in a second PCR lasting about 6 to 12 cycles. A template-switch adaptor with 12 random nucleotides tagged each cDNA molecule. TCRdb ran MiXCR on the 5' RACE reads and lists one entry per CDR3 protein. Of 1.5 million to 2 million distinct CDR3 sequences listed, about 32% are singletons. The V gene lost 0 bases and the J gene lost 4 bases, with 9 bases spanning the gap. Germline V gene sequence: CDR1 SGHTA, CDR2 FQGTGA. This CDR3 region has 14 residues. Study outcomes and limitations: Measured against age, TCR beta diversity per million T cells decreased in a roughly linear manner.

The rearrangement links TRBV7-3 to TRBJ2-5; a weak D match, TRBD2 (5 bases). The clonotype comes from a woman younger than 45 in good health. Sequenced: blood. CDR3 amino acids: CASSLTRESETQYF. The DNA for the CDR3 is TGTGCCAGCAGCTTAACAAGGGAGTCAGAGACCCAGTACTTC. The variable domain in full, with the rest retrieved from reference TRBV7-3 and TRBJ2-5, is GAGVSQTPSNKVTEKGKYVELRCDPISGHTALYWYRQSLGQGPEFLIYFQGTGAADDSGLPNDRFFAVRPEGSVSTLKIQRTERGDSAVYLCASSLTRESETQYFGPGTRLLVL.